Below, 13 T cell receptor beta chains from the same sample are listed, as sequenced in a study of T cell responses to AZD1222 COVID-19 vaccine. Sequenced by immunoSEQ multiplex PCR; TCRdb stores in-frame clones only, minus some. The sample gives 100,000 to 150,000 clones, approximately 90% of which show up once; approximately 7.9% is in the top ten. The sequences come from peripheral blood, collected 28 days after the second AZD1222 dose. The receptors derive from an adult who received the AZD1222 COVID-19 vaccine.

The V call is TRBV28, the J call TRBJ2-5; 9 nucleotides match TRBD2. The junction had 13 bases not matched to a gene; V was cut back by 6 bases and J by 5 bases. The CDR3 is 16 amino acids. The germline gives CDR1 MDHEN, CDR2 SYDVKM. CDR3 bases: TGTGCCAGCAGGGTCGTGGCGGGAGGGCCGCGGGAGACCCAGTACTTC. It specifies CASRVVAGGPRETQYF.

In nucleotides, the CDR3 is TGTGCCAGCAGTGACTCTGCTAGCGGGGCACACAATGAGCAGTTCTTC. Its translation is CASSDSASGAHNEQFF. V is TRBV6-4 and J is TRBJ2-1, with 9 bases aligning to TRBD2. The V segment lost 0 bases and the J segment 5 bases; nucleotides outside the gene matches: 5. Germline values: CDR1 MRHNA, CDR2 SNTAGT. The CDR3 is made up of 16 amino acids.

This clone is a singleton in its sample. At one of its ends the junction is not consistent with the germline gene, which may arise from a read error. The CDR3 here is CASILEHTIYF. Written as DNA, the CDR3 is TGTGCCAGCATTTTAGAGCACACCATATATTTT. The chain employs TRBV28 and TRBJ1-3; no clear D. Per the germline V gene, CDR1 is MDHEN and CDR2 is SYDVKM. The CDR3 is made up of 11 amino acids.

The V and J genes are TRBV10-3 and TRBJ2-1, with D perhaps TRBD1 (5 bases). Deletions cut 8 bases from V and 1 base from J, with 18 bases between. CDR1 is ENHRY, CDR2 SYGVKD, per germline. This CDR3 is 16 amino acids long. The CDR3 here is CAIRDEVDKSYNEQFF. DNA for the CDR3: TGTGCCATCCGAGACGAGGTGGACAAATCCTACAATGAGCAGTTCTTC.

The J gene is TRBJ1-2, the V gene TRBV20-1; D unresolved. Trimming pared 3 bases from V and 4 bases from J, leaving 9 bases between. Germline CDR1 DFQATT, CDR2 SNEGSKA (reference sequence). The CDR3 spans 12 residues. Here the CDR3 DNA reads TGCAGTGCTAGTCACTCCACCTATGGCTACACCTTC. Residues: CSASHSTYGYTF.

The rearrangement joins TRBV5-4 to TRBJ2-3, with 16 nucleotides matching TRBD2. Germline values: CDR1 SGHNT, CDR2 YYREEE (reference sequence). This CDR3 comprises 17 residues. V lost 4 bases, J lost 4 bases, and 6 bases stayed unmatched. This CDR3 reads CASSRPGLAGGPDTQYF. The DNA for the CDR3 is TGTGCCAGCAGCCGACCGGGACTAGCGGGGGGGCCAGATACGCAGTATTTT.

The CDR3, as DNA: TGTGCCAGCAGCGACCACAGGGGGCTCGGGAACACCGGGGAGCTGTTTTTT. Translating gives CASSDHRGLGNTGELFF. The chain recombines TRBV5-8 with TRBJ2-2; 9 nucleotides match TRBD1. The CDR3 loop spans 17 amino acids. V was pared by 4 bases and J by 1 base, with 8 bases of the junction left unmatched. Per germline, CDR1 SGHTS and CDR2 YDEGEE.

Here the CDR3 reads CASSKAGRTEQYF. CDR3 nucleotides: TGTGCCAGCAGCAAGGCCGGACGGACCGAGCAGTACTTC. This chain uses TRBV7-6 with TRBJ2-7, with D hard to call. CDR1 and CDR2 from the germline V gene are SGHVS and FNYEAQ. CDR3 size: 13 residues. Trimming removed 5 bases from V and 6 bases from J, with 14 bases in between.

The chain joins TRBV5-1 to TRBJ1-1; 7 nucleotides align to TRBD1. This CDR3 is 14 amino acids long. The V gene end was trimmed by 4 bases and the J gene end by 0 bases; junction bases not matched to a gene: 3. Germline loops: CDR1 SGHRS, CDR2 YFSETQ. CDR3 nucleotides: TGCGCCAGCAGCCAACAGGGGCTGAACACTGAAGCTTTCTTT. It yields the protein CASSQQGLNTEAFF. Together with reference TRBV5-1 and TRBJ1-1, the CDR3 gives the full variable domain: KAGVTQTPRYLIKTRGQQVTLSCSPISGHRSVSWYQQTPGQGLQFLFEYFSETQRNKGNFPGRFSGRQFSNSRSEMNVSTLELGDSALYLCASSQQGLNTEAFFGQGTRLTVV.

V usage is TRBV7-8 and J usage is TRBJ1-5; 7 bases fit TRBD1. Trimming at V came to 1 base and at J to 4 bases, leaving 7 bases not matched to a gene. The CDR3 contains 16 residues. Germline CDR1 SGHVS, CDR2 FQNEAQ. The CDR3 loop is CASSLDGSGGNQPQHF. The CDR3 region has the DNA TGTGCCAGCAGCTTAGATGGTTCAGGGGGAAATCAGCCCCAGCATTTT.

The gene calls are TRBV20-1 and TRBJ1-1; 7 bases fit TRBD1. CDR3 length equals 11 residues. V lost 4 bases to trimming and J lost 8 bases; unmatched junction nucleotides: 4. The germline CDR1 and CDR2 sequences are DFQATT and SNEGSKA (reference sequence). The CDR3 bases are TGCAGTGCTAATCGACAGGGAGAAGCTTTCTTT. It encodes CSANRQGEAFF.

The rearrangement uses TRBV5-1 and TRBJ2-3; unclear D gene. The CDR3 has 14 residues. Trimming stripped 2 bases from V and 0 bases from J, with 7 bases between. Germline CDR1 and CDR2: SGHRS and YFSETQ. CDR3 bases: TGCGCCAGCAGCTTTAGAGTGAGCACAGATACGCAGTATTTT. Amino acid sequence: CASSFRVSTDTQYF.

This chain connects TRBV2 to TRBJ2-2, with TRBD2 matching 11 bases. The CDR3 covers 15 residues. Germline CDR1 and CDR2: SNHLY and FYNNEI. V lost 8 bases to trimming and J lost 4 bases; unmatched junction nucleotides: 6. The CDR3 DNA is TGTGCCAGCGGCCCGGGACTAGCGGTCACCGGGGAGCTGTTTTTT. Protein: CASGPGLAVTGELFF.